This is a list of T cell receptor beta chains from one sample in a study of blood T cell repertoires in COVID-19. The assay was immunoSEQ multiplex PCR, and TCRdb's table has in-frame clones only and misses some. The repertoire holds 45,000 to 50,000 clones, with approximately 80% as singletons. Sequencing used peripheral blood. The receptors were gathered from a man aged 65 to 85 with acute or convalescent COVID-19. The CDR3 runs from the conserved cysteine through the conserved F or W. Fields, in order: D gene, J gene, clone size, V gene, CDR3 protein, CDR3 DNA. The D gene is left open where the match is weak. For some rows the clone size is stated as once, few or many, or as a class when expanded; others skip it.

NA | TRBJ1-5 | NA | TRBV6-2/TRBV6-3 | CASSYPPYGGVNQPQHF | TGTGCCAGCAGTTACCCGCCCTACGGGGGAGTCAATCAGCCCCAGCATTTT
TRBD1 | TRBJ1-1 | once | TRBV2 | CAGGGGLRNTEAFF | TGTGCCGGCGGAGGGGGCCTAAGGAACACTGAAGCTTTCTTT
NA | TRBJ1-3 | NA | TRBV19 | CASTKSGNTIYF | TGTGCCAGTACCAAATCGGGGAACACCATATATTTT
TRBD1 | TRBJ2-5 | few | TRBV7-3 | CASSFGDRKETQYF | TGTGCCAGCAGCTTCGGGGACAGAAAAGAGACCCAGTACTTC
TRBD2 | TRBJ2-2 | NA | TRBV9 | CASSPRGTSGNTGELFF | TGTGCCAGCAGCCCCCGTGGGACTAGCGGGAACACCGGGGAGCTGTTTTTT
NA | TRBJ2-3 | NA | TRBV9 | CASSASAGTSTDTQYF | TGTGCCAGCAGCGCCAGTGCGGGAACTAGCACAGATACGCAGTATTTT
TRBD2 | TRBJ2-1 | NA | TRBV5-4 | CASSNGTRIYNEQFF | TGTGCCAGCAGCAACGGGACTAGGATCTACAATGAGCAGTTCTTC
NA | TRBJ2-7 | NA | TRBV27 | CASSQPQSRHRSYEQYF | TGTGCCAGCAGCCAACCGCAATCTAGGCACCGCTCCTACGAGCAGTACTTC
NA | TRBJ2-3 | NA | TRBV25-1 | CASSGATQYF | TGTGCCAGCAGTGGAGCTACGCAGTATTTT
TRBD1 | TRBJ1-5 | NA | TRBV19 | CASRDRKNQPQHF | TGTGCCAGTAGGGACAGGAAAAATCAGCCCCAGCATTTT
NA | TRBJ2-1 | NA | TRBV29-1 | CSVEDRDGTQNNEQFF | TGCAGCGTTGAGGATCGAGACGGGACACAGAACAATGAGCAGTTCTTC
NA | TRBJ2-5 | NA | TRBV7-8 | CASSPGFETQYF | TGTGCCAGCAGCCCGGGGTTTGAGACCCAGTACTTC
TRBD2 | TRBJ2-7 | NA | TRBV28 | CASRTPGLAGYEQYF | TGTGCCAGCAGAACCCCGGGACTAGCGGGATACGAGCAGTACTTC
TRBD1 | TRBJ2-3 | NA | TRBV2 | CASSTTLTGARTDTQYF | TGTGCCAGCAGTACCACACTGACAGGGGCTCGCACAGATACGCAGTATTTT
NA | TRBJ1-1 | NA | TRBV5-6 | CASSHQALLNTEAFF | TGTGCCAGCAGCCACCAGGCACTTTTGAACACTGAAGCTTTCTTT
TRBD2 | TRBJ2-3 | NA | TRBV7-8 | CASSISSGGAMKNTQYF | TGTGCCAGCAGCATTTCCAGCGGGGGGGCGATGAAAAATACGCAGTATTTT
NA | TRBJ1-1 | NA | TRBV9 | CASSPGEGEAFF | TGTGCCAGCAGCCCCGGAGAGGGTGAAGCTTTCTTT
NA | TRBJ2-3 | NA | TRBV4-3 | CASSHPAAGSTDTQYF | TGCGCCAGCAGCCACCCAGCAGCCGGGAGCACAGATACGCAGTATTTT
NA | TRBJ2-3 | NA | TRBV7-2 | CASSPIAVTDTQYF | TGTGCCAGCAGCCCCATAGCGGTCACAGATACGCAGTATTTT
NA | TRBJ2-1 | NA | TRBV7-2 | CASSTRTVPYQFF | TGTGCCAGCAGCACTCGGACTGTCCCGTATCAGTTCTTC
NA | TRBJ1-4 | NA | TRBV11-2 | CASSPSGLRNEKLFF | TGTGCCAGCAGCCCGAGCGGCCTAAGGAATGAAAAACTGTTTTTT
NA | TRBJ1-1 | NA | TRBV18 | CASSLTENTEAFF | TGTGCCAGCTCCCTTACAGAGAACACTGAAGCTTTCTTT
NA | TRBJ2-1 | few | TRBV2 | CASSDPRAHEQFF | TGTGCCAGCAGTGATCCGCGGGCCCATGAGCAGTTCTTC
TRBD2 | TRBJ2-3 | once | TRBV12-5 | CASGLGSGRAVTDTQYF | TGTGCTAGTGGTTTGGGTAGCGGGAGGGCCGTCACAGATACGCAGTATTTT
TRBD1 | TRBJ2-4 | NA | TRBV12-3/TRBV12-4 | CASSLRDRNIQYF | TGTGCCAGCAGTTTAAGGGACAGAAACATTCAGTACTTC
NA | TRBJ2-1 | many | TRBV4-3 | CASSQEWRKNYNEQFF | TGCGCCAGCAGCCAAGAGTGGAGGAAGAACTACAATGAGCAGTTCTTC
NA | TRBJ2-1 | NA | TRBV10-2 | CASSDGTGEQFF | TGCGCCAGCAGTGATGGGACTGGGGAGCAGTTCTTC
NA | TRBJ1-1 | NA | TRBV11-3 | CASSLVSGQKAFF | TGTGCCAGCAGCTTAGTATCAGGTCAGAAAGCTTTCTTT
NA | TRBJ1-5 | NA | TRBV12-3/TRBV12-4 | CATQGYSNQPQHF | TGTGCCACCCAGGGATATAGCAATCAGCCCCAGCATTTT
NA | TRBJ1-5 | few | TRBV4-3 | CASSQDAQDLQPQHF | TGCGCCAGCAGCCAAGATGCGCAAGATCTGCAGCCCCAGCATTTT
NA | TRBJ1-3 | NA | TRBV19 | CASRPAEGLSGNTIYF | TGTGCCAGTAGACCGGCGGAGGGCCTCTCTGGAAACACCATATATTTT
TRBD2 | TRBJ2-3 | NA | TRBV18 | CASSSSGGTDTQYF | TGTGCCAGCTCGTCTAGCGGGGGAACAGATACGCAGTATTTT
TRBD1 | TRBJ1-1 | few | TRBV19 | CASLGQGRTNTEAFF | TGTGCCAGTTTGGGACAGGGGCGAACGAACACTGAAGCTTTCTTT
TRBD1 | TRBJ1-2 | NA | TRBV19 | CASNPDRGDGYTF | TGTGCCAGTAACCCGGACAGGGGAGATGGCTACACCTTC
NA | TRBJ2-3 | few | TRBV5-5 | CASSLAAGREGDTQYF | TGTGCCAGCAGCTTGGCGGCGGGTCGAGAGGGAGATACGCAGTATTTT
NA | TRBJ1-2 | NA | TRBV19 | CASSIDTANYGYTF | TGTGCCAGTAGTATAGATACAGCCAACTATGGCTACACCTTC
NA | TRBJ2-3 | NA | TRBV3-1/TRBV3-2 | CASRYRADTQYF | TGTGCCAGCAGGTACCGGGCAGATACGCAGTATTTT
NA | TRBJ2-7 | NA | TRBV14 | CASSQEYRNRGNEQYF | TGTGCCAGCAGCCAAGAGTATAGGAATCGAGGGAACGAGCAGTACTTC
NA | TRBJ2-2 | NA | TRBV5-6 | CASSLESQAGRTGELFF | TGTGCCAGCAGCTTGGAATCCCAGGCGGGAAGGACCGGGGAGCTGTTTTTT
TRBD1 | TRBJ2-2 | NA | TRBV9 | CASSVGIGGKTGELFF | TGTGCCAGCAGCGTGGGTATAGGGGGCAAAACCGGGGAGCTGTTTTTT
TRBD1 | TRBJ1-2 | NA | TRBV6-1 | CASSETGVFGYTF | TGTGCCAGCAGTGAAACAGGGGTCTTTGGCTACACCTTC
NA | TRBJ1-5 | NA | TRBV6-2/TRBV6-3 | CASSYRQYNQPQHF | TGTGCCAGCAGTTATAGACAGTACAATCAGCCCCAGCATTTT
NA | TRBJ2-3 | NA | TRBV18 | CASSPASTDTQYF | TGTGCCAGCTCACCAGCGAGCACAGATACGCAGTATTTT
NA | TRBJ2-1 | NA | TRBV9 | CASSESGSPYNEQFF | TGTGCCAGCAGCGAGAGCGGATCCCCCTACAATGAGCAGTTCTTC
NA | TRBJ2-3 | NA | TRBV27 | CASSSMDTQYF | TGTGCCAGCAGTTCCATGGATACGCAGTATTTT
NA | TRBJ2-6 | NA | TRBV7-9 | CASSLAGGGANVLTF | TGTGCCAGCAGCTTAGCCGGGGGTGGGGCCAACGTCCTGACTTTC
NA | TRBJ1-5 | NA | TRBV6-5 | CASRGAGVINQPQHF | TGTGCCAGCAGAGGTGCAGGGGTTATCAATCAGCCCCAGCATTTT
TRBD2 | TRBJ2-7 | NA | TRBV7-2 | CASSPGGGYEQYF | TGTGCCAGCAGCCCAGGCGGGGGTTACGAGCAGTACTTC
NA | TRBJ1-1 | NA | TRBV19 | CASSIQGATEAFF | TGTGCCAGTAGTATACAAGGGGCCACTGAAGCTTTCTTT
NA | TRBJ1-4 | NA | TRBV19 | CASSIDSEYEKLFF | TGTGCCAGTAGTATCGACAGCGAGTATGAAAAACTGTTTTTT
TRBD2 | TRBJ2-3 | NA | TRBV9 | CASSPGLHTDTQYF | TGTGCCAGCAGCCCGGGACTACACACAGATACGCAGTATTTT
NA | TRBJ1-5 | NA | TRBV15 | CATSRDRGRDGNQPQHF | TGTGCCACCAGCAGAGATCGGGGTAGAGACGGCAATCAGCCCCAGCATTTT